A single sample gave rise to the 28 T cell receptor beta chains below, sequenced in a study of beta chain features in type 1 diabetes. Whole-study findings and limits: Moderate yet significant TCRB CDR3 shortening was seen in Type 1 diabetes patients in all four CD4+ subsets.

These receptors' antigens are unknown. Expressed TCRB transcripts were sequenced after all isolated RNA was converted to cDNA. Repertoires were generated with immunoSEQ multiplex PCR, while TCRdb's copy carries only in-frame clones and drops some. Found here are 53,000 or so clones, roughly 63% of them singletons; the top ten hold roughly 0.3%. The sample taken for sequencing was stem cell memory CD4+ T cells from blood. All receptors come from a woman aged 25-40 years with type 1 diabetes.

The V gene is TRBV5-8, the J gene TRBJ1-5, with 9 positions matching TRBD1. V lost 3 bases and J lost 6; bases outside the gene matches: 13. The CDR3 covers 17 residues. Germline CDR1 is SGHTS and CDR2 is YDEGEE. The CDR3 nucleotides are TGTGCCAGCAGCTCGCGCCTGGACAGGGGAAGAAGTCAGCCCCAGCATTTT. This codes for CASSSRLDRGRSQPQHF.

This chain joins TRBV7-3 and TRBJ1-2; TRBD1 might be the D (5 bases). The CDR3 is 17 residues long. Germline CDR1 reads SGHTA; CDR2 reads FQGTGA. V was shortened by 3 bases and J by 2 bases, with 19 bases between the two germline ends. CDR3 sequence (DNA): TGTGCCAGCAGCTTTCCCCCCACAGCAGGGTCGAACTATGGCTACACCTTC. Translation: CASSFPPTAGSNYGYTF. Based on the CDR3 plus reference TRBV7-3 and TRBJ1-2, the full variable domain is GAGVSQTPSNKVTEKGKYVELRCDPISGHTALYWYRQSLGQGPEFLIYFQGTGAADDSGLPNDRFFAVRPEGSVSTLKIQRTERGDSAVYLCASSFPPTAGSNYGYTFGSGTRLTVV.

The chain joins TRBV5-1 to TRBJ2-1, with 9 bases that match TRBD1. The CDR3 has 16 amino acids. Trimming cost V 6 bases and J 8 bases; bases outside gene matches: 15. Germline values: CDR1 SGHRS, CDR2 YFSETQ. This CDR3 is CASTLRPGQGRDEQFF. The CDR3 nucleotides are TGCGCCAGCACCCTAAGACCGGGACAGGGTAGGGATGAGCAGTTCTTC. Using reference TRBV5-1 and TRBJ2-1 for the parts outside the CDR3, the full variable domain is KAGVTQTPRYLIKTRGQQVTLSCSPISGHRSVSWYQQTPGQGLQFLFEYFSETQRNKGNFPGRFSGRQFSNSRSEMNVSTLELGDSALYLCASTLRPGQGRDEQFFGPGTRLTVL.

This clone was seen a few times. In nucleotides, the CDR3 is TGTGCCAGCAGCCCACTCGAGAGGGAGTATTATGGCTACACCTTC. It codes for CASSPLEREYYGYTF. The chain is built from TRBV7-2 and TRBJ1-2; no clear D. The germline CDR1 and CDR2 sequences are SGHTA and FQGNSA. Trimming shortened V by 5 bases and J by 5 bases, and 18 bases separated the two germline ends. CDR3 length: 15 residues. Based on the CDR3 plus reference TRBV7-2 and TRBJ1-2, the full variable domain is GAGVSQSPSNKVTEKGKDVELRCDPISGHTALYWYRQSLGQGLEFLIYFQGNSAPDKSGLPSDRFSAERTGGSVSTLTIQRTQQEDSAVYLCASSPLEREYYGYTFGSGTRLTVV.

The V and J genes are TRBV27 and TRBJ2-5; 11 positions agree with TRBD2. V gave up 5 bases and J gave up 6 bases; unmatched junction bases: 11. Germline CDR1 MNHEY, CDR2 SMNVEV (reference sequence). This CDR3 contains 16 residues. CDR3 DNA: TGTGCCAGCAGTAACCGAACTAGCGGGAGTTGGAAGACCCAGTACTTC. Amino acids: CASSNRTSGSWKTQYF.

This clone has just one count. The gene calls are TRBV18 and TRBJ1-2, with D uncertain. The CDR3 is made up of 13 amino acids. The germline V gene encodes CDR1 KGHSH and CDR2 LQKENI. Trimming took off 3 bases at V and 6 bases at J, with 11 bases between the two ends. The CDR3 nucleotides are TGTGCCAGCTCACCGTCGGGTATGAATGGCTACACCTTC. Protein: CASSPSGMNGYTF.

This chain connects TRBV7-9 to TRBJ1-1; a weak D match, TRBD1 (5 bases). The CDR3 is 13 residues long. Trimming took 5 bases from V and 7 from J, leaving 14 bases between them. Germline values: CDR1 SEHNR, CDR2 FQNEAQ (reference sequence). Here the CDR3 DNA reads TGTGCCAGCAGCGAGGGACTCTGGGGTGAAGCTTTCTTT. This codes for CASSEGLWGEAFF.

The J gene is TRBJ1-2, the V gene TRBV25-1, with 7 bases fitting TRBD1. After removal of 4 bases from V and 8 bases from J, the junction contained 13 bases not matched to a gene. CDR1 and CDR2 (germline): MGHDK, SYGVNS. CDR3 length: 15 amino acids. The chain's CDR3 is CASSAGGQSGSGYTF. Written as DNA, the CDR3 is TGTGCCAGCAGTGCCGGGGGACAGTCAGGGTCGGGCTACACCTTC.

The chain carries TRBV29-1 and TRBJ2-4, with 7 bases matching TRBD2. The CDR3 sequence is 13 residues long. CDR1 and CDR2 from the germline V gene are SQVTM and ANQGSEA. V dropped 7 bases and J dropped 3; count of bases not matched to a gene: 6. The CDR3 sequence is CSARGIGKNIQYF. The CDR3 DNA is TGCAGCGCGCGGGGGATCGGCAAAAACATTCAGTACTTC.

The genes are TRBV5-4 and TRBJ2-3, with 7 bases that match TRBD2. Germline V gives CDR1 SGHNT, CDR2 YYREEE (reference sequence). With 4 bases clipped from V and 2 bases from J, the junction kept 7 bases outside the gene matches. The CDR3 extends over 15 amino acids. The CDR3 nucleotides are TGTGCCAGCAGCCGTACTAGCGACCCCACAGATACGCAGTATTTT. This gives the protein CASSRTSDPTDTQYF.

This CDR3 reads CASSVGLAGELLESTDTQYF. CDR3 coding DNA: TGTGCCAGCAGCGTAGGCCTAGCGGGAGAGCTCCTCGAAAGCACAGATACGCAGTATTTT. The J gene is TRBJ2-3, the V gene TRBV9, with 10 bases matching TRBD2. The V gene's germline CDR1 is SGDLS and CDR2 YYNGEE. The CDR3 sequence is 20 residues long. With 0 bases clipped from V and 0 bases from J, the junction kept 13 bases outside the gene matches. The whole variable domain, remainder taken from reference TRBV9 and TRBJ2-3, is DSGVTQTPKHLITATGQRVTLRCSPRSGDLSVYWYQQSLDQGLQFLIQYYNGEERAKGNILERFSAQQFPDLHSELNLSSLELGDSALYFCASSVGLAGELLESTDTQYFGPGTRLTVL.

This clone was seen only a few times. V is TRBV15 and J is TRBJ2-2, with 7 bases lining up with TRBD2. Looked up from germline, CDR1 is LNHNV and CDR2 is YYDKDF (reference sequence). V trimming: 0 bases; J trimming: 6 bases; junction bases outside the gene matches: 7. This CDR3 region has 16 residues. CDR3 amino acids: CATSRDRTSIPGELFF. In nucleotides, the CDR3 is TGTGCCACCAGCAGAGATCGGACTAGTATCCCCGGGGAGCTGTTTTTT.

The V gene is TRBV14, the J gene TRBJ2-3; TRBD2 might be the D (6 bases). The CDR3 runs to 15 residues. V lost 5 bases to trimming and J lost 2 bases, with 14 bases between them. Germline V lookup: CDR1 SGHDN, CDR2 FVKESK. The CDR3 coding sequence is TGTGCCAGCAGCGCCCGTCCGGGACTCACAGATACGCAGTATTTT. The encoded protein is CASSARPGLTDTQYF.

This rearrangement joins TRBV30 to TRBJ1-3; D is unresolved. The germline V and J ends were trimmed by 0 bases and 4 bases, with 4 bases remaining between them. The CDR3 has 12 amino acids. CDR1 and CDR2 (germline): GTSNPN, SVGIG (reference sequence). The CDR3 loop reads CAWSVGGNTIYF. The CDR3 DNA sequence: TGTGCCTGGAGTGTCGGGGGAAACACCATATATTTT.

In its sample, this clone was seen once. This chain links TRBV18 with TRBJ2-3; D is perhaps TRBD2 (6 bases). Deletions cut 6 bases from V and 4 bases from J, with 14 bases between. This CDR3 has 14 amino acids. CDR1 and CDR2 (germline): KGHSH, LQKENI. CDR3 DNA sequence: TGTGCCAGCTCCCCGAGGAGCGGGCCAGATACGCAGTATTTT. It specifies CASSPRSGPDTQYF.

V is TRBV5-1 and J is TRBJ2-2; 15 bases are a match to TRBD2. V was clipped by 4 bases and J by 3 bases; unmatched bases: 7. Germline V lookup: CDR1 SGHRS, CDR2 YFSETQ. This CDR3 contains 18 residues. CDR3 nucleotides: TGCGCCAGCAGCCTCGGGGGACTAGCGGGAGGAGACACCGGGGAGCTGTTTTTT. It codes for CASSLGGLAGGDTGELFF.

This rearrangement joins TRBV14 to TRBJ2-3; D remains ambiguous. V lost 3 bases, J lost 4 bases, and 17 bases lay in between. The CDR3 extends over 16 amino acids. The germline CDR1 and CDR2 sequences are SGHDN and FVKESK. CDR3 DNA sequence: TGTGCCAGCAGCCAGCGCCTAGACCCGGCCGCAGATACGCAGTATTTT. It translates to CASSQRLDPAADTQYF.

V usage is TRBV18 and J usage is TRBJ1-1, with D perhaps TRBD1 (5 bases). The CDR3 runs 14 residues. The germline V gene has CDR1 KGHSH and CDR2 LQKENI. Trimming removed 6 bases at V and 1 base at J, with 12 bases between. CDR3 sequence reads: CASSLDRENTEAFF. CDR3 coding DNA: TGTGCCAGCTCCTTAGACAGAGAGAACACTGAAGCTTTCTTT.

The rearrangement uses TRBV19 and TRBJ2-7, with D perhaps matching TRBD1 (7 bases). V lost 3 bases to trimming and J lost 2 bases, with 11 bases between them. This CDR3 has 14 amino acids. CDR1 and CDR2 (germline): LNHDA, SQIVND (reference sequence). The CDR3 loop is CASSIRRGPYEQYF. CDR3 bases: TGTGCCAGTAGTATCCGGAGGGGGCCCTACGAGCAGTACTTC.

A few counts support this clone. V and J are TRBV19 and TRBJ1-2; tentatively, D is TRBD1 (5 bases). Germline V gene lookup returns CDR1 LNHDA and CDR2 SQIVND (reference sequence). V was clipped by 4 bases and J by 6 bases, with 21 bases between them. This CDR3 has 16 amino acids. CDR3 nucleotide sequence: TGTGCCAGTAGTAACCGGGACTCAGCCCGATCGAATGGCTACACCTTC. This codes for CASSNRDSARSNGYTF. Drawing the rest from reference TRBV19 and TRBJ1-2, the complete variable domain is DGGITQSPKYLFRKEGQNVTLSCEQNLNHDAMYWYRQDPGQGLRLIYYSQIVNDFQKGDIAEGYSVSREKKESFPLTVTSAQKNPTAFYLCASSNRDSARSNGYTFGSGTRLTVV.

The J gene is TRBJ2-7, the V gene TRBV7-6, with unresolved D. Trimming removed 5 bases at V and 3 bases at J, with 17 bases between. This CDR3 has 15 amino acids. Germline V gives CDR1 SGHVS, CDR2 FNYEAQ. CDR3 nucleotides: TGTGCCAGCAGCCCAGGCCCTATATGGAACTACGAGCAGTACTTC. It translates to CASSPGPIWNYEQYF.

The chain recombines TRBV14 with TRBJ2-7; 7 bases fit TRBD1. Germline-derived CDR1 and CDR2 are SGHDN and FVKESK. Trimming at V came to 2 bases and at J to 0 bases, leaving 7 bases not matched to a gene. CDR3 length equals 16 residues. This CDR3 is CASSQIGTEFSYEQYF. CDR3 sequence (DNA): TGTGCCAGCAGCCAAATAGGGACAGAATTCTCCTACGAGCAGTACTTC.

This clone was counted a few times. The gene calls are TRBV2 and TRBJ2-3; TRBD1 agrees at 8 bases. CDR3 length: 14 amino acids. Germline V gene sequence: CDR1 SNHLY, CDR2 FYNNEI. Trimming at V came to 3 bases and at J to 8 bases, leaving 7 bases not matched to a gene. This CDR3 reads CASSDPQGALTQYF. The CDR3 region has the DNA TGTGCCAGCAGTGACCCTCAGGGGGCCCTTACGCAGTATTTT.

V gene TRBV18 combines with J gene TRBJ2-7, with 8 bases matching TRBD2. The J segment lost 2 bases and the V segment lost 3 bases, leaving 12 bases of the junction unmatched. This CDR3 has 17 residues. The germline V gene encodes CDR1 KGHSH and CDR2 LQKENI. The CDR3 reads CASSPFLEGAGAYEQYF. For the CDR3, the DNA is TGTGCCAGCTCACCGTTTCTCGAGGGAGCGGGAGCCTACGAGCAGTACTTC.

This chain joins TRBV2 and TRBJ2-1; TRBD1 is a possible D gene (6 bases). The CDR3 runs 12 residues. Germline assignment: CDR1 SNHLY and CDR2 FYNNEI. Trimming left V 6 bases short and J 6 bases short, with 9 bases between. In nucleotides, the CDR3 is TGTGCCAGCAGCGTAGGGGGCAATGAGCAGTTCTTC. Translated, it gives CASSVGGNEQFF.

The gene calls are TRBV5-4 and TRBJ1-1, with a weak D call TRBD1 (5 bases). Germline assignment: CDR1 SGHNT and CDR2 YYREEE (reference sequence). The germline V and J ends were trimmed by 0 bases and 5 bases, with 17 bases remaining between them. The CDR3 is made up of 16 amino acids. CDR3 nucleotide sequence: TGTGCCAGCAGCTTGGCTTCCCAGGGAAGTTGGACTGAAGCTTTCTTT. This sequence encodes CASSLASQGSWTEAFF.

DNA of the CDR3: TGTGCCAGCTCAGCCGGGACACGCTATGGCTACACCTTC. Its protein is CASSAGTRYGYTF. The V call is TRBV18, the J call TRBJ1-2, with TRBD1 as a possible D gene (6 bases). The CDR3 length is 13 residues. Per the germline V gene, CDR1 is KGHSH and CDR2 is LQKENI. V dropped 5 bases and J dropped 4 bases, with 11 bases sitting between them.

The rearrangement links TRBV18 to TRBJ2-3, with 7 bases aligning to TRBD2. This CDR3 has 16 residues. From germline, CDR1 is KGHSH and CDR2 LQKENI. Germline trimming cut 0 bases from V and 4 bases from J; bases unmatched to any gene: 7. CDR3 amino acids: CASSPPSGYLPDTQYF. The CDR3 region has the DNA TGTGCCAGCTCACCACCTAGCGGGTACCTGCCAGATACGCAGTATTTT.